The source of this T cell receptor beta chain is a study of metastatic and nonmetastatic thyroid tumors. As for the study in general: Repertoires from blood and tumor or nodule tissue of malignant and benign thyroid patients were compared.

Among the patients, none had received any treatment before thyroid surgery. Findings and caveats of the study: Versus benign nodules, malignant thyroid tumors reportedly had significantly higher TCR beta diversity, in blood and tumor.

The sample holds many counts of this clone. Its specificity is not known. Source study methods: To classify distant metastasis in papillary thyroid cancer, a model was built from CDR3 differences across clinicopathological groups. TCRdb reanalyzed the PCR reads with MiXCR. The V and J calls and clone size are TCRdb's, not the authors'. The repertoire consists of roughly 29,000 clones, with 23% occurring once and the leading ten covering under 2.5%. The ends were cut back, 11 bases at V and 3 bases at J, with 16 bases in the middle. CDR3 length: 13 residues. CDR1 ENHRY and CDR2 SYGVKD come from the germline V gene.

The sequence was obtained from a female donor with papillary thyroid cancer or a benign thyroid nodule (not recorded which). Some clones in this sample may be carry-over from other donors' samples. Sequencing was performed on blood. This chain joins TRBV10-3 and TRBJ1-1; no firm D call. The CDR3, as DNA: TGTGCCGCCAGACCCGAACCAGACACTGAAGCTTTCTTT. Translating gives CAARPEPDTEAFF.